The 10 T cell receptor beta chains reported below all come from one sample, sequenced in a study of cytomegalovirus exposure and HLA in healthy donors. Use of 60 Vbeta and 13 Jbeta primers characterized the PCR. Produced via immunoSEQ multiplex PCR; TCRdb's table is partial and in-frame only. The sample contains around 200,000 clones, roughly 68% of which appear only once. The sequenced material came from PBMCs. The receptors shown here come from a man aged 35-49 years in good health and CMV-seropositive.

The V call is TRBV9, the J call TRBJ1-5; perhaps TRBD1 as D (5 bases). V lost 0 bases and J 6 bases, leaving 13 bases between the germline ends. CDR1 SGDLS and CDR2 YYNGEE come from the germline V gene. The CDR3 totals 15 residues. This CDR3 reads CASSVGGGGGQPQHF. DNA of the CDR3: TGTGCCAGCAGCGTAGGGGGCGGGGGAGGTCAGCCCCAGCATTTT.

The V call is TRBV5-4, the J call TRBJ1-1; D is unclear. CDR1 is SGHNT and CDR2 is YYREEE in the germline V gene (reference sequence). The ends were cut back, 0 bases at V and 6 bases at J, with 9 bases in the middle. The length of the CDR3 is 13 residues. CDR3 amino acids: CASSLGENSEAFF. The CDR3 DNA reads TGTGCCAGCAGCTTGGGAGAGAATTCTGAAGCTTTCTTT.

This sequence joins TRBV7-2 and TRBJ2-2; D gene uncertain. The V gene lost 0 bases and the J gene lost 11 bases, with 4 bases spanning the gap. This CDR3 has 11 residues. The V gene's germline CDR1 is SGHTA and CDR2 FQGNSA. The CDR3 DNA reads TGTGCCAGCAGCTTAGCCCTCGAGCTGTTTTTT. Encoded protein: CASSLALELFF.

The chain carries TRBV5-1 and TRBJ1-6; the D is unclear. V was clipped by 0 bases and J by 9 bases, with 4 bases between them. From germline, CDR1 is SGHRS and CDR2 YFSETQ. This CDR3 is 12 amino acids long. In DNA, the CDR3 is TGCGCCAGCAGCTTGGATCGTTCACCCCTCCACTTT. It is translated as CASSLDRSPLHF.

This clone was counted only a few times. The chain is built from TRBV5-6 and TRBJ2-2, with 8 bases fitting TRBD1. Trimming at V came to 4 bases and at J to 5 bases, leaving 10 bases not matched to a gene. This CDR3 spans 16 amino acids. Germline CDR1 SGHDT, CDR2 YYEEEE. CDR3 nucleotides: TGTGCCAGCAGCGGGGGTCAGGGGGCGCGGACCGGGGAGCTGTTTTTT. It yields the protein CASSGGQGARTGELFF.

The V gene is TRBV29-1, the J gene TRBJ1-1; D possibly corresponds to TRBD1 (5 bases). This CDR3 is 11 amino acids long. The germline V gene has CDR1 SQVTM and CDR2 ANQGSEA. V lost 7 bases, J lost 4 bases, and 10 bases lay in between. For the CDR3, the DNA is TGCAGCGGGGGGGTTTTCACTGAAGCTTTCTTT. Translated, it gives CSGGVFTEAFF. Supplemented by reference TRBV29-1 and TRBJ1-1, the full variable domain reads SAVISQKPSRDICQRGTSLTIQCQVDSQVTMMFWYRQQPGQSLTLIATANQGSEATYESGFVIDKFPISRPNLTFSTLTVSNMSPEDSSIYLCSGGVFTEAFFGQGTRLTVV.

Written as DNA, the CDR3 is TGTGCCAGCAGTTTCCCGGGACAGGGAGCAGAGCAGTTCTTC. Protein sequence: CASSFPGQGAEQFF. This chain connects TRBV27 to TRBJ2-1; TRBD1 matches 9 bases. The V gene's germline CDR1 is MNHEY and CDR2 SMNVEV (reference sequence). There are 14 residues in the CDR3. J was trimmed by 10 bases and V by 3 bases; bases with no gene match: 7.

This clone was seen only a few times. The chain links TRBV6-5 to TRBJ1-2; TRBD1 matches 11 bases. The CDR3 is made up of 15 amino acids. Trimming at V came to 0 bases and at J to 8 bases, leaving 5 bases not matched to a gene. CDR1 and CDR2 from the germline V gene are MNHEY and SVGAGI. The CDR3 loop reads CASSYSGTGGRGYTF. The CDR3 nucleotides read TGTGCCAGCAGTTACTCAGGGACAGGGGGTCGAGGCTACACCTTC.

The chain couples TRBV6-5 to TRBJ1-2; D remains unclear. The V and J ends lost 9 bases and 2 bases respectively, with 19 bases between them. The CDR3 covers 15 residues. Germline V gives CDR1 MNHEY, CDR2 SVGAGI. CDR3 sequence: CASTWRASQNYGYTF. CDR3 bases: TGTGCCAGTACTTGGCGGGCCTCACAAAACTATGGCTACACCTTC.

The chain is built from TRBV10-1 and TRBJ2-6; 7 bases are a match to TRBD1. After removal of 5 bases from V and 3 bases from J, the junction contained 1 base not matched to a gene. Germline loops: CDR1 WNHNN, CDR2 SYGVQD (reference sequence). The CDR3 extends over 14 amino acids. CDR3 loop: CASSTGVGANVLTF. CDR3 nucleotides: TGCGCCAGCAGTACAGGGGTTGGGGCCAACGTCCTGACTTTC.